This T cell receptor (beta chain) comes out of a study of T-cell reconstitution after alpha-beta-depleted transplantation in children (dated by TCRdb to 2016 to 2018). Concerning the study at large: The study quantitatively tracked T-cell immune reconstitution after TCRalphabeta/CD19-depleted allogeneic hematopoietic cell transplantation in children using TCR repertoire profiling. General conclusions and limits of the study: The frequencies of hyperexpanded clones fell over the following months, and after one year, T-cell counts and TCRbeta diversity were mostly attributed to newly produced T cells. The high TCRbeta diversity at day 60 in some patients was ascribed to recipient T cells and intrathymic progenitors that had survived conditioning. The apparently early recovery of alphabetaT-cell counts about two months after transplant reportedly depended on only several hundred rapidly expanded clones that came from non-depleted graft cells.

V was cut back by 2 bases and J by 0 bases, leaving a gap of 10 bases between them. The germline V gene specifies KGHDR as CDR1 and SFDVKD as CDR2. The CDR3 contains 15 residues, cysteine and phenylalanine counted. Just the 45-base CDR3 DNA is kept, in frame starting at base 1. Per the publication, the treatment or condition label means: allogeneic hematopoietic cell transplantation with graft depleted of TCRalphabeta T cells and CD19 B cells. Transplant recipients were children who received TCRalphabeta/CD19-depleted allogeneic hematopoietic cell grafts. Libraries came from PCR. Sequencing instrument: Illumina HiSeq 2500. TCR library preparation used molecular barcoding, with unique molecular identifiers applied to normalize quantification of the TCRbeta repertoire. TCRdb's own reprocessing of the public reads used fastp at Q25 and MiXCR and kept productive beta chains. Rows merge per CDR3 protein into single entries with the most common DNA and genes. Here the sample has approximately 400,000 distinct CDR3 sequences; about 16% occur a single time. The top ten hold approximately 29% of the sample.

On this clonotype: It lacks a known antigen. Within one base of it there is no much larger clone, and no base qualities were kept.

This specimen consisted of PBMCs, mostly from graft donor cells, obtained 360 days after TCRalphabeta/CD19-depleted stem cell transplant. The chain joins TRBV24-1 to TRBJ2-7; confidence is insufficient to name the D gene. The TCR sequence derives from a boy younger than two who had a stem cell transplant for Wiskott-Aldrich syndrome, so the T cells may come from the graft donor. Read as DNA, the sequence is TGTGCCACCAGTGATTCGACCCAGGCCTCCTACGAGCAGTACTTC. Its protein reads: CATSDSTQASYEQYF.